This T cell receptor (beta chain) was sequenced during a study of blood T cell repertoires in COVID-19. Overall study: The United States, Italy and Spain were the sources of the acute and convalescent COVID-19 samples. The analysed material was cDNA or gDNA that came from T cells, B-cell-depleted T cells, or PBMCs.

A Seattle source enrolled patients during active infection and followed them longitudinally. Germline trimming cut 6 bases from V and 7 bases from J; bases unmatched to any gene: 7. Germline V CDR1 and CDR2: SNHLY, FYNNEI. The CDR3 sequence is 14 residues long. Authors' methods: Estimated nucleated cell counts came from reference gene primer amplification. Profiled with immunoSEQ multiplex PCR; TCRdb holds only in-frame clones, not every one. V and J calls plus clone size are reproduced from that table; the DNA served to infer D and trimming. The repertoire includes 400,000 to 450,000 clones, approximately 90% of them detected once, and 0.8% to 0.85% sits in the top ten.

Material: peripheral blood. This chain joins TRBV2 and TRBJ1-5; 9 bases line up with TRBD1. The clonotype comes from a young man with COVID-19, enrolled during active disease. CDR3 in amino acids: CASSQDRGGQPQHF. The CDR3 DNA sequence: TGTGCCAGCAGCCAAGACAGGGGGGGACAGCCCCAGCATTTT.